This TCR beta chain was identified during a study of spatial heterogeneity in lung cancer. The overall study: Beta-chain sequences consistently outnumbered alpha-chain sequences in detection.

The CDR3 loop spans 13 amino acids. CDR1 MDHEN and CDR2 SYDVKM come from the germline V gene. V was clipped by 7 bases and J by 4 bases, with 13 bases between them. Every individual TCR cDNA molecule carried its own unique molecular identifier, which allowed correction of PCR and sequencing errors. TCRdb ran MiXCR on the 5' RACE reads and lists one entry per CDR3 protein. The sample contains about 11,000 distinct CDR3 sequences, around 3.7% of which appear only once. The time point was: sample taken at primary tumor resection. Sequencing of whole RNA from tumor, nontumor lung or frozen PBMC involved no sorting. Donation came from 70 or so patients with untreated early-stage non-small cell lung cancer. This clonotype is labeled medium-sized.

This clonotype was sampled from a male donor with early-stage non-small cell lung cancer. The rearrangement uses TRBV28 and TRBJ1-2; D gene unclear. Here the sequenced sample was normal lung tissue next to the tumor, taken at surgery. CDR3 sequence reads: CASKDFNGYGYTF. The DNA for the CDR3 is TGTGCCAGCAAGGACTTCAACGGCTATGGCTACACCTTC.